Presented here are 8 T cell receptor beta chains from one specimen sequenced in a study of CD8 T cells in ankylosing spondylitis. Via MiXCR, TCRdb re-called the 5' RACE reads, giving one row per CDR3 protein. The sample shows about 220,000 distinct CDR3 sequences, about 10% of them seen only once. The specimen was blood, either unsorted or a sorted T cell fraction (not recorded which). The receptors here all came from a male donor with ankylosing spondylitis or in good health (not recorded which).

This clonotype was seen many times. The chain has TRBV29-1 and TRBJ2-5; 9 positions match TRBD2. CDR3 length: 14 residues. Germline-derived CDR1 and CDR2 are SQVTM and ANQGSEA. Unmatched junction bases numbered 8, after V lost 4 bases and J lost 5 bases. This chain's CDR3 is CSVGVSGGRETQYF. CDR3 DNA sequence: TGCAGCGTTGGCGTTAGCGGGGGTAGGGAGACCCAGTACTTC.

There are a few counts of this clonotype. The chain links TRBV12-3 or TRBV12-4 to TRBJ1-3; 8 bases are shared with TRBD1. Losses at the gene ends were 6 bases for V and 4 bases for J; bases not matched to a gene: 5. The CDR3 contains 14 residues. The CDR3 nucleotides are TGTGCCAGCAGAGGCAGGGGGCCGGGAAACACCATATATTTT. Translated, it gives CASRGRGPGNTIYF.

In the case of this clonotype: This may stem from a read error, because a much larger clone lies one nucleotide away. The V call is TRBV5-1, the J call TRBJ1-6; D is undetermined. This CDR3 is 15 amino acids long. CDR1 SGHRS and CDR2 YFSETQ come from the germline V gene. V was pared by 3 bases and J by 7 bases, with 14 bases between. DNA for the CDR3: TGCGCCAGCAGCTGGGCCCTGGGGAGAAATTCACCCCTCCACTTT. As protein: CASSWALGRNSPLHF.

This clonotype was seen repeatedly, ten times or more. The CDR3 bases are TGTGCCACCAGTGATACCGGGTCCCGGATTATCTACACCTTC. This codes for CATSDTGSRIIYTF. The V and J genes are TRBV24-1 and TRBJ1-2; D is unresolved. The V end lost 3 bases, the J end lost 10 bases, and 17 bases lay between the germline ends. Germline CDR1 reads KGHDR; CDR2 reads SFDVKD. The CDR3 length is 14 residues.

The rearrangement uses TRBV6-1 and TRBJ2-1; 12 nucleotides align to TRBD2. This CDR3 comprises 18 residues. V lost 6 bases, J lost 4 bases, and 13 bases stayed unmatched. CDR1 is MNHNS and CDR2 is SASEGT in the germline V gene. CDR3 in DNA: TGTGCCAGCAGCGGACACCGGACTAGCGGGGATACGTACAATGAGCAGTTCTTC. Residues: CASSGHRTSGDTYNEQFF.

This clonotype occurred many times. V is TRBV5-1 and J is TRBJ2-1, with TRBD2 identical over 14 bases. V lost 4 bases and J lost 7; bases outside the gene matches: 10. Germline CDR1 reads SGHRS; CDR2 reads YFSETQ. The CDR3 sequence is 17 residues long. CDR3 loop: CASSRTGLAGVRNEQFF. In DNA form, the CDR3 reads TGCGCCAGCAGCCGCACGGGACTAGCGGGGGTTCGGAATGAGCAGTTCTTC.

This clonotype was recorded at least ten times. V usage is TRBV28 and J usage is TRBJ2-3, with 13 bases matching TRBD2. Germline CDR1 is MDHEN and CDR2 is SYDVKM. This CDR3 is 17 amino acids long. With 4 bases clipped from V and 2 bases from J, the junction kept 6 bases outside the gene matches. CDR3 region: CASSSTSGGLYTDTQYF. CDR3 DNA sequence: TGTGCCAGCAGTTCGACTAGCGGGGGGCTTTACACAGATACGCAGTATTTT.

This clonotype was seen at least ten times. The chain employs TRBV20-1 and TRBJ2-7; no clear D gene. The length of the CDR3 is 11 residues. The ends were cut back, 3 bases at V and 3 bases at J, with 6 bases in the middle. CDR1 and CDR2 (germline): DFQATT, SNEGSKA (reference sequence). The CDR3 loop reads CSARKGYEQYF. The DNA for the CDR3 is TGCAGTGCTAGGAAAGGCTACGAGCAGTACTTC.